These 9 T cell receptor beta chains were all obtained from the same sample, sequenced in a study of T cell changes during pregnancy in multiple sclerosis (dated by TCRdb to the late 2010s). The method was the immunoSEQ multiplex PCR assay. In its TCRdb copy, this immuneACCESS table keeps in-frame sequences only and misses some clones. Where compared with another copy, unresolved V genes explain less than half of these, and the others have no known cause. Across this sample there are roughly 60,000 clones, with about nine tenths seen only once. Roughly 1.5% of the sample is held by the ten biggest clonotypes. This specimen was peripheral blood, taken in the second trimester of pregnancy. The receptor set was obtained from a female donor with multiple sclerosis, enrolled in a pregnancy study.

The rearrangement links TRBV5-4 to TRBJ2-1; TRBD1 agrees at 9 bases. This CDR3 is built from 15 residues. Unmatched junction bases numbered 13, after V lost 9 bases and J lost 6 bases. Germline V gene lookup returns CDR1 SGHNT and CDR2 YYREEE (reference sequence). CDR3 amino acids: CATGGRDRDLNEQFF. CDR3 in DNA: TGTGCCACCGGGGGGCGGGACAGGGACCTCAATGAGCAGTTCTTC.

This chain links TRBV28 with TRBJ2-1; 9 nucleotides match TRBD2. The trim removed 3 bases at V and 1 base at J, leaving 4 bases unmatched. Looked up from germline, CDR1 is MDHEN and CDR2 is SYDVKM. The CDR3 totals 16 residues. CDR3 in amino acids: CASSLGAGGSYNEQFF. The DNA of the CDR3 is TGTGCCAGCAGTTTGGGGGCGGGGGGGTCCTACAATGAGCAGTTCTTC.

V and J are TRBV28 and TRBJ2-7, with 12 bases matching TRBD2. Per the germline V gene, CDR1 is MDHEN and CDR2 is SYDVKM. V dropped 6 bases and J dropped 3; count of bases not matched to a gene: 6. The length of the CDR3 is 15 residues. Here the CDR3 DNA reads TGTGCCAGCAGACAGACTAGCGGGAGTCACTACGAGCAGTACTTC. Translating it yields CASRQTSGSHYEQYF. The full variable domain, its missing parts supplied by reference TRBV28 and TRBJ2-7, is DVKVTQSSRYLVKRTGEKVFLECVQDMDHENMFWYRQDPGLGLRLIYFSYDVKMKEKGDIPEGYSVSREKKERFSLILESASTNQTSMYLCASRQTSGSHYEQYFGPGTRLTVT.

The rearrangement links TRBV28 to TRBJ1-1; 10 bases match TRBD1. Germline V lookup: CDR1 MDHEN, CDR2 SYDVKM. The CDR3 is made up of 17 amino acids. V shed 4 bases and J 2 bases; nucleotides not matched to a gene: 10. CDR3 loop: CASSSRGTGVRNTEAFF. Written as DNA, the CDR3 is TGTGCCAGCAGTTCTCGGGGGACAGGGGTCCGAAACACTGAAGCTTTCTTT.

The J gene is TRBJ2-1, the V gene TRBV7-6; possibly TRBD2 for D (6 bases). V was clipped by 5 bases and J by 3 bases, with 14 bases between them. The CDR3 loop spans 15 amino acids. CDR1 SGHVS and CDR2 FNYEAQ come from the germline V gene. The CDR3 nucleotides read TGTGCCAGCAGCACTAGCTTGACGGACTACAATGAGCAGTTCTTC. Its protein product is CASSTSLTDYNEQFF.

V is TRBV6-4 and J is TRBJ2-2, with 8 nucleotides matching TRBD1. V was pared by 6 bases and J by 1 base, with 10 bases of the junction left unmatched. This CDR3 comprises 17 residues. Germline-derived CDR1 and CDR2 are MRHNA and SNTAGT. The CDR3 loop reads CASRSTGTGKNTGELFF. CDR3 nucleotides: TGTGCCAGCAGAAGTACCGGGACAGGAAAGAACACCGGGGAGCTGTTTTTT.

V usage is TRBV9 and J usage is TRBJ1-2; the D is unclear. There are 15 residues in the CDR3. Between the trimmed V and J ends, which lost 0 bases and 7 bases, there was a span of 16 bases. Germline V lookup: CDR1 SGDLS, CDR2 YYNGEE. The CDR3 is CASSVAISGLPGYTF. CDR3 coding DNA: TGTGCCAGCAGCGTAGCTATTTCTGGTCTACCTGGCTACACCTTC.

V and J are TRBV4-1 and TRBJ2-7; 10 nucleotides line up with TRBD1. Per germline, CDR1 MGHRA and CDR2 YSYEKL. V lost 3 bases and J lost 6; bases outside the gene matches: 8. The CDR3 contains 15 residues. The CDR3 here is CASSHLTGTGAEQYF. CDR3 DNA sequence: TGCGCCAGCAGCCATCTTACCGGGACAGGGGCCGAGCAGTACTTC.

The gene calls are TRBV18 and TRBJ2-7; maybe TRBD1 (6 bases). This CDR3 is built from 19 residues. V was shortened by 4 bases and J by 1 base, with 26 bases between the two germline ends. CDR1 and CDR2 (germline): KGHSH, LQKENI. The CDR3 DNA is TGTGCCAGCTCACGCGTCCCAATAATTACAGGGCCCTTGTCCTACGAGCAGTACTTC. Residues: CASSRVPIITGPLSYEQYF.